This T cell receptor beta chain was profiled in a study of chemoradiotherapy in HPV16-positive cancers (dated 2022 in TCRdb). For context, the study as a whole: Using functional T-cell assays on cells from a couple of HPV16-positive patients, the researchers defined candidate HPV-specific T-cell clones and common TCR motifs. TCR repertoires from under 90 patients with HPV-related cancers were then used to track the candidate HPV-specific TCRs and motifs. Whether T-cell immunity against the HPV oncoproteins E6 and E7 changes during chemoradiotherapy and whether survival is affected by this immunity were examined in the study. Overall study results and their limits: The functional definition of HPV-specific T cells was derived from only a couple of HPV16-positive patients, and the survival association was reported for HPV16-positive patients. In HPV16-positive patients, expansion of HPV-responsive T cells during chemoradiotherapy was found to be associated with improved recurrence-free survival. Expansion of candidate HPV-specific clones and E7-related TCR motifs was observed in the tumor microenvironment during treatment, whereas no such expansion was observed for non-HPV-specific T cells.

Repertoires were sampled repeatedly over the course of chemoradiotherapy, so clonal expansion could be followed in the tumor microenvironment. Measured from the cysteine to the phenylalanine, the CDR3 is 14 residues long. CDR3 DNA is the only sequence kept; it has 42 bases, read in frame from the first base. The V end loses 5 bases and the J end loses 4 bases, and a stretch of 14 bases separates them. From the germline V gene, CDR1 is SGHAT and CDR2 is FQNNGV. Libraries were prepared through the immunoSEQ multiplex PCR assay. TCRdb obtained this table from immuneACCESS and retained in-frame rearrangements with V and J assigned. These tables miss some clones; where compared with another copy, unresolved V genes account for less than half of the shortfall, and the remainder is unexplained. Recorded for this sample are some 15,000 clones; 89% of them occurred a single time. The top ten clonotypes cover approximately 23% of the sample.

On this clone itself: Its antigen remains undetermined. No quality values exist for individual bases; no much larger clone is one base distant.

Here the sequenced sample was blood, taken from a patient who underwent chemoradiotherapy. The V and J genes are TRBV11-2 and TRBJ2-5; the D gene could be TRBD1 or TRBD2, each one agreeing over 5 bases. This TCR was sampled from a human donor with HPV-associated anogenital cancer. The DNA sequence follows: TGTGCCAGCAGCGCAAACACTGGGGGAGAGACCCAGTACTTC. Its protein is CASSANTGGETQYF.